A selection of T cell receptor beta chains follows, all from one sample in a study of cytotoxic CD8 clonotypes in ibrutinib-treated CLL. Produced via immunoSEQ multiplex PCR; TCRdb's table is partial and in-frame only. The sample consists of about 130,000 clones, around three quarters of them appearing once. The sequenced sample was PBMCs, obtained after 12 months of ibrutinib treatment. These receptors came from a human donor with chronic lymphocytic leukemia. The CDR3 runs from the conserved cysteine through the conserved F or W. The D gene is left open where the match is weak. The size of a clone is reported for some rows only, either as once, few or many, or as a class for expanded clones.

j_call,clone_size,d_call,v_call,cdr3_nt,cdr3_aa
TRBJ2-3,-,-,TRBV18,TGTGCCAGCGCGGCCCAGGATTCAGATACGCAGTATTTT,CASAAQDSDTQYF
TRBJ2-2,-,TRBD1,TRBV14,TGTGCCAGCAGCCGCGGACAGGGGTGGACCGGGGAGCTGTTTTTT,CASSRGQGWTGELFF
TRBJ2-1,-,TRBD2,TRBV4-2,TGTGCCAGCAGCCAATCCCAGGGGGGACTAGCGGGTGGATATGAGCAGTTCTTC,CASSQSQGGLAGGYEQFF
TRBJ2-1,-,-,TRBV9,TGTGCCAGCAGCGTAGACCAAAGACTAGTTACTACGAGCTCCTACAATGAGCAGTTCTTC,CASSVDQRLVTTSSYNEQFF
TRBJ2-6,-,-,TRBV10-3,TGTGCCATCAGTCGGACATCGGACGCGGCTGGGGCCAACGTCCTGACTTTC,CAISRTSDAAGANVLTF
TRBJ1-2,-,-,TRBV5-4,TGTGCCAGCAGCCCCGGTCACGTAGCGGGGGGCTACACCTTC,CASSPGHVAGGYTF
TRBJ1-2,-,-,TRBV20-1,TGCAGTGCTAGAGCCGGGCATGGCTACACCTTC,CSARAGHGYTF
TRBJ2-1,-,TRBD1,TRBV5-6,TGTGCCAGCAGCTCCATTCACAGGGGTGGGTGGAATGAGCAGTTCTTC,CASSSIHRGGWNEQFF
TRBJ2-7,-,-,TRBV4-2,TGTGCCAGCAGCCAAGAGGATTTCTACGAGCAGTACTTC,CASSQEDFYEQYF
TRBJ2-7,-,TRBD2,TRBV5-1,TGCGCCAGCAGCTTCAATCAGCCCTCGCGGCTAGCGGAGTACGAGCAGTACTTC,CASSFNQPSRLAEYEQYF
TRBJ2-1,-,-,TRBV27,TGTGCCAGCAGTTATAAGGGATGGCCCTCCTACAATGAGCAGTTCTTC,CASSYKGWPSYNEQFF
TRBJ2-1,-,-,TRBV7-6,TGTGCCAGCAGCCCCCTAGGGGGAGGTAACGGTGAGCAGTTCTTC,CASSPLGGGNGEQFF
TRBJ1-1,-,-,TRBV30,TGTGCCTGGTCCTGGGTTACTGAAGCTTTCTTT,CAWSWVTEAFF
TRBJ2-5,-,TRBD2,TRBV7-2,TGTGCCAGCAGTCCCGGGACTAGCGGGAGGGGAGAGACCCAGTACTTC,CASSPGTSGRGETQYF
TRBJ2-7,-,TRBD2,TRBV27,TGTGCCAGCAGGGAGGGACTACCCCCGTTCGAGCAGTACTTC,CASREGLPPFEQYF
TRBJ2-1,-,TRBD2,TRBV5-1,TGCGCCAGCAGCTTGCTAGCGGGAGACTACAATGAGCAGTTCTTC,CASSLLAGDYNEQFF
TRBJ2-1,-,TRBD2,TRBV11-2,TGTGCCAGCAGCTTATTGTTAGCGGGAGGGTACAATGAGCAGTTCTTC,CASSLLLAGGYNEQFF
TRBJ1-1,-,-,TRBV6-5,TGTGCCAGCAGTCGGAGGAACACTGAAGCTTTCTTT,CASSRRNTEAFF
TRBJ1-2,-,-,TRBV5-4,TGTGCCAGCAGCTTGGCCCAGGGAGGTAACTATGGCTACACCTTC,CASSLAQGGNYGYTF
TRBJ2-7,-,TRBD1,TRBV28,TGTGCCAGCAGAGCCGTACAGGGGCGCTACGAGCAGTACTTC,CASRAVQGRYEQYF
TRBJ2-7,once,-,TRBV28,TGTGCCAGCGGGGGGCTCCCGCCCTACGAGCAGTACTTC,CASGGLPPYEQYF
TRBJ1-3,-,TRBD1,TRBV19,TGTGCCAGTAGCCGGACAGGGGCGTACTCTGGAAACACCATATATTTT,CASSRTGAYSGNTIYF
TRBJ1-5,-,-,TRBV7-2,TGTGCCAGCAGCTTAGTTTGGGGTGGCAATCAGCCCCAGCATTTT,CASSLVWGGNQPQHF
TRBJ2-5,-,-,TRBV9,TGTGCCAGCAGCATGGGAGCGGGTGCATCCGGGGAGACCCAGTACTTC,CASSMGAGASGETQYF
TRBJ2-7,few,TRBD1,TRBV19,TGTGCCAGTAGTGGACAGGGTTGGAGGGAGCAGTACTTC,CASSGQGWREQYF
TRBJ2-7,-,TRBD2,TRBV5-1,TGCGCCAGCAGCCCCGGGACTAGCGTTTTCGAGCAGTACTTC,CASSPGTSVFEQYF
TRBJ2-1,-,TRBD1,TRBV28,TGTGCCAGCAGTTTACAGGGTCGCGGGACAGGGTGGAATGAGCAGTTCTTC,CASSLQGRGTGWNEQFF
TRBJ2-7,-,TRBD1,TRBV28,TGTGCCAGCAGTTTCATGGGACAGGGGATTAACGAGCAGTACTTC,CASSFMGQGINEQYF
TRBJ1-4,-,-,TRBV6-5,TGTGCCAGCACTGGCAGGGCAACTAATGAAAAACTGTTTTTT,CASTGRATNEKLFF
TRBJ2-3,-,-,TRBV27,TGTGCCAGCAGTTCCCTAGCCGCTAGCACAGATACGCAGTATTTT,CASSSLAASTDTQYF
TRBJ2-1,-,-,TRBV27,TGTGCCAGCAGTTTAAGGGGCAGGGAGGTCGATGAGCAGTTCTTC,CASSLRGREVDEQFF
TRBJ2-1,-,TRBD2,TRBV18,TGTGCCAGCTTTACGCTGGGACTAGCGGCCGAGTCCTCCAGGTACAATGAGCAGTTCTTC,CASFTLGLAAESSRYNEQFF
TRBJ1-2,-,TRBD1,TRBV4-2,TGTGCCAGCAGGAGGACAGGGGGCGGTAAGAACTATGGCTACACCTTC,CASRRTGGGKNYGYTF
TRBJ2-4,few,-,TRBV6-5,TGTGCCAGCAGCCTAAACAGGGTAGCCAAAAACATTCAGTACTTC,CASSLNRVAKNIQYF
TRBJ1-1,-,-,TRBV5-1,TGCGCCACCGCTCGACAGCTGAACACTGAAGCTTTCTTT,CATARQLNTEAFF
TRBJ2-5,-,TRBD1,TRBV28,TGTGCCAGCAGTTTAATGGGACAGGGATGGGAGACCCAGTACTTC,CASSLMGQGWETQYF
TRBJ2-2,-,TRBD2,TRBV7-8,TGTGCCAGCAGCTTGACTAGCGGGAGGTCCAACGCCGGGGAGCTGTTTTTT,CASSLTSGRSNAGELFF
TRBJ2-7,-,TRBD2,TRBV4-3,TGCGCCAGCAGCCAAGATCCCGACTATTTGGCGGGAGGGACCTACGAGCAGTACTTC,CASSQDPDYLAGGTYEQYF
TRBJ2-4,-,-,TRBV7-8,TGTGCCAGCAGCTTACGACAGAGTGGGGCCAAAAACATTCAGTACTTC,CASSLRQSGAKNIQYF
TRBJ1-1,-,-,TRBV4-1,TGCGCCAGCAGCCAAGACATGCGGGTGAACACTGAAGCTTTCTTT,CASSQDMRVNTEAFF
TRBJ2-7,-,TRBD2,TRBV13,TGTGCCAGCAGAGGTAGCGGGAGAGGTGAATACGAGCAGTACTTC,CASRGSGRGEYEQYF
TRBJ2-1,-,TRBD2,TRBV29-1,TGCAGCGTTGGCACTAGCGGTTCTGGGCCTGAGCAGTTCTTC,CSVGTSGSGPEQFF
TRBJ2-3,once,TRBD2,TRBV19,TGTGCCAGTAATACTCGAAGCGGGAGTACAGATACGCAGTATTTT,CASNTRSGSTDTQYF
TRBJ2-7,-,-,TRBV27,TGTGCCAGCAGTTTATCTGGGGCAGTACCCTCCTACGAGCAGTACTTC,CASSLSGAVPSYEQYF
TRBJ2-3,-,-,TRBV27,TGTGCCAGCAGTTTGGGGGGCACAGATACGCAGTATTTT,CASSLGGTDTQYF
TRBJ1-4,-,-,TRBV27,TGTGCCAGCAGTTTGTGGAAACTGTTTTTT,CASSLWKLFF
TRBJ1-1,few,-,TRBV28,TGTGCCAGCAGTACCATACCAGGATCTGCTGAAGCTTTCTTT,CASSTIPGSAEAFF
TRBJ2-3,-,TRBD2,TRBV5-6,TGTGCCAGCACCCCCAGAGGGGGACTAGCGGGAGTTGATACGCAGTATTTT,CASTPRGGLAGVDTQYF
TRBJ2-7,-,-,TRBV6-1,TGTGCCAGCAGTGAAGCCGAGGAGGAGCAGTACTTC,CASSEAEEEQYF
TRBJ2-7,-,TRBD2,TRBV11-2,TGTGCCAGCAGCTTACCCGGGACTAGCGGGAGTGTGGAGCAGTACTTC,CASSLPGTSGSVEQYF
TRBJ2-1,-,TRBD2,TRBV12-5,TGTGCTAGTGGTTTGGCCGGGACTAGCGGGGGACACTCCTACAATGAGCAGTTCTTC,CASGLAGTSGGHSYNEQFF